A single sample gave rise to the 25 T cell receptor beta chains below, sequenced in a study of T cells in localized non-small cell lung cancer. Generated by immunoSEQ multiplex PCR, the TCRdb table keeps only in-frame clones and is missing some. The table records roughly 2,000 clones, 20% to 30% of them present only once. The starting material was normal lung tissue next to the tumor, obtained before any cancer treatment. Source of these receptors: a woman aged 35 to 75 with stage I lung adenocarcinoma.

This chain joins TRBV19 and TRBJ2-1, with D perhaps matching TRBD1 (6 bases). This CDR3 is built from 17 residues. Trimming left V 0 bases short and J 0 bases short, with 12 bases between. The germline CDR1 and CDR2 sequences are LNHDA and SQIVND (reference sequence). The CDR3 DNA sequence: TGTGCCAGTAGTATAGATCTCGCGACAGGCTCCTACAATGAGCAGTTCTTC. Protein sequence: CASSIDLATGSYNEQFF.

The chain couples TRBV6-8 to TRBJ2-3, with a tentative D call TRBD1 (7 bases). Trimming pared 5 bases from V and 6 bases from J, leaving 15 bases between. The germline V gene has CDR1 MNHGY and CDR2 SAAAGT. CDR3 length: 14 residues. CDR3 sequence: CASSIRGAGDTQYF. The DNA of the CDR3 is TGTGCCAGCAGTATCAGGGGGGCGGGGGATACGCAGTATTTT.

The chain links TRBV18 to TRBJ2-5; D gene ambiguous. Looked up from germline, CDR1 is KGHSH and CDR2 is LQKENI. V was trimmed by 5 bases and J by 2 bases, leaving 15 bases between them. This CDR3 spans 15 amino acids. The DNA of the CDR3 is TGTGCCAGCTCAGGGATTTATCGACCTCAAGAGACCCAGTACTTC. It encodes CASSGIYRPQETQYF.

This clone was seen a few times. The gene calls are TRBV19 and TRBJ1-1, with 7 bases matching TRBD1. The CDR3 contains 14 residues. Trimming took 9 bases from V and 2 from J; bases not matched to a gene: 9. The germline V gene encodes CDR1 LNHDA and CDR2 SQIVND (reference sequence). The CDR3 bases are TGTGCCAGCAGAAGAGGGACAGTTAACACTGAAGCTTTCTTT. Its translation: CASRRGTVNTEAFF.

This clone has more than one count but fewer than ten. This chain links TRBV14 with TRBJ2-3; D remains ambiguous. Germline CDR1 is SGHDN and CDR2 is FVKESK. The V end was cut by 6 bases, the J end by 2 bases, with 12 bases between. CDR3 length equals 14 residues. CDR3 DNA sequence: TGTGCCAGCAGTCTTCGACGGAACACAGATACGCAGTATTTT. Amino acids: CASSLRRNTDTQYF.

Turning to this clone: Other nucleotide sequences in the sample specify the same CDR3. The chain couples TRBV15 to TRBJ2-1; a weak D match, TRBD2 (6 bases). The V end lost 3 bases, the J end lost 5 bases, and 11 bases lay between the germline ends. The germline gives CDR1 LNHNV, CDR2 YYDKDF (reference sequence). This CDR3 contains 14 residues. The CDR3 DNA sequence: TGTGCCACCAGCAGGGACGGGGGTAACAATGAGCAGTTCTTC. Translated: CATSRDGGNNEQFF. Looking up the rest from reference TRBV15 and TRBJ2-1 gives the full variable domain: DAMVIQNPRYQVTQFGKPVTLSCSQTLNHNVMYWYQQKSSQAPKLLFHYYDKDFNNEADTPDNFQSRRPNTSFCFLDIRSPGLGDTAMYLCATSRDGGNNEQFFGPGTRLTVL.

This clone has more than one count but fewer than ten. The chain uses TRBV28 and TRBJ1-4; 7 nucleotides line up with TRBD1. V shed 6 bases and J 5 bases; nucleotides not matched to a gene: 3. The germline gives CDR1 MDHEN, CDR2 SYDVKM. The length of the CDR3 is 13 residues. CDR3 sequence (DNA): TGTGCCAGCAGGGACAGGATGAATGAAAAACTGTTTTTT. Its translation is CASRDRMNEKLFF.

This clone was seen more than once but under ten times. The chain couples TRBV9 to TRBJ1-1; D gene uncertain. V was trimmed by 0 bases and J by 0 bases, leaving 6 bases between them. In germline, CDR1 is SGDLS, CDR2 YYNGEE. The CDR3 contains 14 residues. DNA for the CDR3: TGTGCCAGCAGCGTAGGTACGGTGAACACTGAAGCTTTCTTT. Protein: CASSVGTVNTEAFF.

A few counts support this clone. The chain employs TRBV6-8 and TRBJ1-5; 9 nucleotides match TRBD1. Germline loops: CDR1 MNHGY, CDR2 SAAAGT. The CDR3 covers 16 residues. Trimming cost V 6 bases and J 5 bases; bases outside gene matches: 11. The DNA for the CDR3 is TGTGCCAGCAGACCGGTCGACAGGGGGGCTGATCAGCCCCAGCATTTT. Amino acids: CASRPVDRGADQPQHF.

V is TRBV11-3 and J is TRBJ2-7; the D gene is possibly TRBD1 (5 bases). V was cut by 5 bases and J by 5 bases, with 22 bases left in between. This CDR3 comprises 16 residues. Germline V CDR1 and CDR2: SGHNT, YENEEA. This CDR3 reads CASSPLGAFGPHEQYF. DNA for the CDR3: TGTGCCAGCAGCCCCCTTGGGGCCTTCGGCCCCCACGAGCAGTACTTC.

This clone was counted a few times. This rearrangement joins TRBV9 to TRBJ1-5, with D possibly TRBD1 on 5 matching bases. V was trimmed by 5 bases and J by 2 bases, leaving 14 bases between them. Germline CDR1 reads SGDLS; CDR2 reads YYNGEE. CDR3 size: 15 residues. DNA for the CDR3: TGTGCCAGCAGTGCTAGGACAACTGGCAATCAGCCCCAGCATTTT. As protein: CASSARTTGNQPQHF.

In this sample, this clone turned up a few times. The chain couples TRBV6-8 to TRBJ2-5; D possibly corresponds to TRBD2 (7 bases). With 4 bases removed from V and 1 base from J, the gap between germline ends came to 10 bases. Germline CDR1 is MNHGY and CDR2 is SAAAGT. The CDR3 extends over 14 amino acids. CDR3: CASSWGGVQETQYF. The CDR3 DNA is TGTGCCAGCAGTTGGGGGGGCGTCCAAGAGACCCAGTACTTC.

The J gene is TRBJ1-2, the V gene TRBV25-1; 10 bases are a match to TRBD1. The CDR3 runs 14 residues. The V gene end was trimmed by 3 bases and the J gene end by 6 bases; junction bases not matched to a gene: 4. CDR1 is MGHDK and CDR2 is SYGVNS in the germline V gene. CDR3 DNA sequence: TGTGCCAGCAGTGACCCCGGGACAGGGGATGGCTACACCTTC. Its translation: CASSDPGTGDGYTF.

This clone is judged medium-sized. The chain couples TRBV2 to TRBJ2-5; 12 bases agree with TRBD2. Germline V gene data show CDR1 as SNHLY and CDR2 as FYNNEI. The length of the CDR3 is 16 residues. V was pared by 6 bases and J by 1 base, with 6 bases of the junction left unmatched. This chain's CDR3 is CASSARLAGVQETQYF. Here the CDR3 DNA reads TGTGCCAGCAGCGCAAGACTAGCGGGGGTCCAAGAGACCCAGTACTTC. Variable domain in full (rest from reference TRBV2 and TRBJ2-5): EPEVTQTPSHQVTQMGQEVILRCVPISNHLYFYWYRQILGQKVEFLVSFYNNEISEKSEIFDDQFSVERPDGSNFTLKIRSTKLEDSAMYFCASSARLAGVQETQYFGPGTRLLVL.

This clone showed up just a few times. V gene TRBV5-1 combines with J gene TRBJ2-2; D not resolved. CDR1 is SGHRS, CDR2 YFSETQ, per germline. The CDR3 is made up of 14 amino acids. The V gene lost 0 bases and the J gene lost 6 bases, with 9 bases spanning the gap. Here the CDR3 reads CASSLVDSAGELFF. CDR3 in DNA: TGCGCCAGCAGCTTGGTGGATTCGGCCGGGGAGCTGTTTTTT.

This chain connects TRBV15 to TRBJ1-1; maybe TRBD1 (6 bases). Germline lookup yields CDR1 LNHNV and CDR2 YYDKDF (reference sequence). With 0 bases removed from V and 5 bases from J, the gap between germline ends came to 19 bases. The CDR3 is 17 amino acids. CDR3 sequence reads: CATSRDLIGGIGTEAFF. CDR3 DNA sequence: TGTGCCACCAGCAGAGATTTGATTGGGGGCATTGGTACTGAAGCTTTCTTT. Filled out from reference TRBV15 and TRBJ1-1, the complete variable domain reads DAMVIQNPRYQVTQFGKPVTLSCSQTLNHNVMYWYQQKSSQAPKLLFHYYDKDFNNEADTPDNFQSRRPNTSFCFLDIRSPGLGDTAMYLCATSRDLIGGIGTEAFFGQGTRLTVV.

The DNA of the CDR3 is TGCGCCAGCAGCTTGGAGACAGGGGGCAGGACACCCCTCCACTTT. Translation gives CASSLETGGRTPLHF. The gene calls are TRBV5-1 and TRBJ1-6; 10 bases are shared with TRBD1. Trimming removed 0 bases from V and 11 bases from J; junction bases left unmatched: 5. Germline values: CDR1 SGHRS, CDR2 YFSETQ. The length of the CDR3 is 15 residues.

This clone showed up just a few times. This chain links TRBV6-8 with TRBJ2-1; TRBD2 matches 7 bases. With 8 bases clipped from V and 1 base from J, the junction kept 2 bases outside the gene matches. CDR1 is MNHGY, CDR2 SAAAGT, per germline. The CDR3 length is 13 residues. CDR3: CASGGGSYNEQFF. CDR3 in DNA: TGTGCCAGCGGGGGGGGATCCTACAATGAGCAGTTCTTC.

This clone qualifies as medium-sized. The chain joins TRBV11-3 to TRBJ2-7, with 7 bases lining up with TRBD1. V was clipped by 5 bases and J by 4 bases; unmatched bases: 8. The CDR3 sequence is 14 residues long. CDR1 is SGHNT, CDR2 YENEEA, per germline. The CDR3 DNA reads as TGTGCCAGCAGCCTCCCCGGGACAGAATACGAGCAGTACTTC. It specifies CASSLPGTEYEQYF.

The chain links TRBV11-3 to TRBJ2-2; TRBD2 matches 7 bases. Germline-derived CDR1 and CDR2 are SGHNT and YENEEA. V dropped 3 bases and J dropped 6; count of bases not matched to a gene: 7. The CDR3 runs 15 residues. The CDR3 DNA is TGTGCCAGCAGCTTGAAGCTAGCGGAGTCCGGGGAGCTGTTTTTT. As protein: CASSLKLAESGELFF.

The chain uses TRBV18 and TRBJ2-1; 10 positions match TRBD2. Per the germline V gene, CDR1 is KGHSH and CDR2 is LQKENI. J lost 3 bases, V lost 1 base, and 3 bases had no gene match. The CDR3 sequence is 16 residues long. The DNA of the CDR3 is TGTGCCAGCTCACCACGACTAGCGGGTGACTACAATGAGCAGTTCTTC. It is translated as CASSPRLAGDYNEQFF.

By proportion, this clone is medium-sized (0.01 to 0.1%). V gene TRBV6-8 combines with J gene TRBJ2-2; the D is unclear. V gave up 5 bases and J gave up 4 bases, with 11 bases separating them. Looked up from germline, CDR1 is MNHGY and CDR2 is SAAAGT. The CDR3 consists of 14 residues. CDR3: CASSARPGTGELFF. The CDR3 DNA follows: TGTGCCAGCAGTGCTCGGCCCGGCACCGGGGAGCTGTTTTTT.

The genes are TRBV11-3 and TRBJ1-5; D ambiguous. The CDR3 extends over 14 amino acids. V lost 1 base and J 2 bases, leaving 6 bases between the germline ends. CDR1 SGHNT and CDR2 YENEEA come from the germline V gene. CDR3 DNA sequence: TGTGCCAGCAGCTTAGGACGGGGCAATCAGCCCCAGCATTTT. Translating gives CASSLGRGNQPQHF.

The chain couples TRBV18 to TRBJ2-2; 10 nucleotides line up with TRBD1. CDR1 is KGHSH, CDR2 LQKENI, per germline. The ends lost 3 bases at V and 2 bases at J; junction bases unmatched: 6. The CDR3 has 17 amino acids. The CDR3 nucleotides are TGTGCCAGCTCACCTTTCCGACAGGGGGCCAACACCGGGGAGCTGTTTTTT. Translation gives CASSPFRQGANTGELFF. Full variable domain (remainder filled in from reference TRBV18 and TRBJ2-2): NAGVMQNPRHLVRRRGQEARLRCSPMKGHSHVYWYRQLPEEGLKFMVYLQKENIIDESGMPKERFSAEFPKEGPSILRIQQVVRGDSAAYFCASSPFRQGANTGELFFGEGSRLTVL.

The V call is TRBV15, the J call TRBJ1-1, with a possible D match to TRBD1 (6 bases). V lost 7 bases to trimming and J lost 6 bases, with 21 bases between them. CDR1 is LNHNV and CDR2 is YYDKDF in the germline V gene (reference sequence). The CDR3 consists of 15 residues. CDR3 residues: CATTAGGGHLAEAFF. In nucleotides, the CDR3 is TGTGCCACCACCGCGGGCGGGGGGCACTTAGCTGAAGCTTTCTTT.